Presented here are 2 T cell receptor beta chains from one specimen sequenced in a study of early T cells in non-severe SARS-CoV-2 infection (TCRdb year 2021). Libraries came from 5' RACE. The listed sequencing device is NextSeq 500. TCRdb took the public reads, trimmed them with fastp at Q25, ran MiXCR for clone calling and kept in-frame beta chains. CDR3 protein sequences are deduplicated, and each keeps its most common genes and DNA. The sample data list some 66,000 distinct CDR3 sequences, and under 15% of these were observed just once. Clones ranked in the top ten supply around 4.5% of the sample. The sample was whole blood. Receptor source: an adult who was a healthcare worker with PCR-confirmed SARS-CoV-2 infection or an uninfected control (not recorded which).

This clonotype was found a few times. This chain connects TRBV6-1 to TRBJ2-2, with D perhaps TRBD1 (6 bases). Germline loops: CDR1 MNHNS, CDR2 SASEGT. The germline V and J ends were trimmed by 5 bases and 3 bases, with 10 bases remaining between them. The length of the CDR3 is 14 residues. As DNA, the CDR3 is TGTGCCAGCAGTACGGGACACGACACCGGGGAGCTGTTTTTT. The encoded protein is CASSTGHDTGELFF.

The CDR3 DNA sequence: TGTGCCAGCAGTGTGACAGGGGAAACTGAAGCTTTCTTT. Translated, it gives CASSVTGETEAFF. This chain joins TRBV2 and TRBJ1-1; 8 bases line up with TRBD1. With V trimmed by 4 bases and J by 5 bases, 3 bases remained unmatched. Germline CDR1 and CDR2: SNHLY and FYNNEI. The CDR3 consists of 13 residues.